These 29 T cell receptor beta chains came from one sample sequenced in a study of blood T cell repertoires in COVID-19 (dated by TCRdb to 2020 to 2022). Library preparation used the immunoSEQ multiplex PCR assay. Here the immuneACCESS table is served through TCRdb, limited to in-frame sequences with V and J called. Missing clones are a known gap in these copies; in checked studies unresolved V genes cover under half, and the rest lacks a known reason. The sample data list over 350,000 clones, and around 89% of these were observed just once. The ten largest clones capture approximately 4.5% of the sample. Sample: peripheral blood. The source is a woman between 25 and 40 years old with acute or convalescent COVID-19.

This sequence joins TRBV3-1 (or the pseudogene TRBV3-2) and TRBJ1-2, with 7 bases lining up with TRBD1. The CDR3 has 13 amino acids. Germline values: CDR1 LGHDT, CDR2 YNNKEL (reference sequence). The junction had 8 bases not matched to a gene; V was cut back by 1 base and J by 12 bases. This CDR3 reads CASSQGGGGEDTF. CDR3 nucleotide sequence: TGTGCCAGCAGCCAAGGAGGAGGGGGCGAGGACACCTTC.

The J gene is TRBJ1-1, the V gene TRBV30; 7 bases are shared with TRBD1. This CDR3 contains 14 residues. Per germline, CDR1 GTSNPN and CDR2 SVGIG (reference sequence). The junction had 10 bases not matched to a gene; V was cut back by 5 bases and J by 4 bases. The CDR3 spells CAWAVQGVSTEAFF. CDR3 DNA sequence: TGTGCCTGGGCCGTTCAGGGGGTGAGCACTGAAGCTTTCTTT.

The genes are TRBV20-1 and TRBJ1-5; D unresolved. Germline-derived CDR1 and CDR2 are DFQATT and SNEGSKA (reference sequence). The V gene lost 6 bases and the J gene lost 4 bases, with 4 bases spanning the gap. The CDR3 totals 10 residues. As DNA, the CDR3 is TGCAGTGCCCAGAATCAGCCCCAGCATTTT. As protein: CSAQNQPQHF.

The sample holds one count of this clone. The rearrangement uses TRBV7-2 and TRBJ2-6, with D possibly being TRBD1 (5 bases). The germline V and J ends were trimmed by 2 bases and 0 bases, with 17 bases remaining between them. Germline V lookup: CDR1 SGHTA, CDR2 FQGNSA. The CDR3 extends over 19 amino acids. The CDR3 region is CASSLYPPTVSSGANVLTF. For the CDR3, the DNA is TGTGCCAGCAGCTTATATCCCCCGACAGTAAGCTCTGGGGCCAACGTCCTGACTTTC. The full variable domain, its missing parts supplied by reference TRBV7-2 and TRBJ2-6, is GAGVSQSPSNKVTEKGKDVELRCDPISGHTALYWYRQSLGQGLEFLIYFQGNSAPDKSGLPSDRFSAERTGGSVSTLTIQRTQQEDSAVYLCASSLYPPTVSSGANVLTFGAGSRLTVL.

This rearrangement joins TRBV2 to TRBJ1-6, with 11 bases aligning to TRBD1. V trimming: 1 base; J trimming: 6 bases; junction bases outside the gene matches: 2. CDR1 SNHLY and CDR2 FYNNEI come from the germline V gene. The CDR3 totals 16 residues. The CDR3 here is CASSEGDRGINSPLHF. The CDR3 coding sequence is TGTGCCAGCAGTGAAGGGGACAGGGGGATTAATTCACCCCTCCACTTT.

The chain has TRBV5-5 and TRBJ2-1; the D is unclear. Germline lookup yields CDR1 SGHKS and CDR2 YYEKEE (reference sequence). The V gene lost 8 bases and the J gene lost 2 bases, with 14 bases spanning the gap. The CDR3 is 14 residues long. In DNA form, the CDR3 reads TGTGCCAGTCAGCGTCGGCAGACCTACAATGAGCAGTTCTTC. Protein product: CASQRRQTYNEQFF.

This clone was seen more than once but under ten times. The chain has TRBV21-1 and TRBJ1-2; the table's TRBD1 call for D was not verified on the DNA. TRBV21-1 is a pseudogene. The CDR3 is 14 residues long. CDR3 protein: CASTANWTDLGYTF. As DNA, the CDR3 is TGTGCCAGCACAGCGAACTGGACAGATCTTGGCTACACCTTC.

J is TRBJ2-1 and V is TRBV19; 12 bases line up with TRBD2. V was clipped by 4 bases and J by 1 base; unmatched bases: 2. The germline V gene encodes CDR1 LNHDA and CDR2 SQIVND (reference sequence). The CDR3 consists of 16 residues. The CDR3 sequence: CASSTGLAGSYNEQFF. CDR3 in DNA: TGTGCCAGTAGTACCGGACTAGCGGGGTCCTACAATGAGCAGTTCTTC.

J is TRBJ1-2 and V is TRBV5-1; D gene ambiguous. V was cut by 2 bases and J by 4 bases, with 15 bases left in between. The CDR3 sequence is 15 residues long. Germline V gives CDR1 SGHRS, CDR2 YFSETQ. In DNA, the CDR3 is TGCGCCAGCAGCTTCTCACTTGGTTTATCCTATGGCTACACCTTC. It codes for CASSFSLGLSYGYTF.

The chain links TRBV4-1 to TRBJ2-3, with D tentatively TRBD2 (5 bases). V was shortened by 0 bases and J by 7 bases, with 20 bases between the two germline ends. The CDR3 loop spans 17 amino acids. In germline, CDR1 is MGHRA, CDR2 YSYEKL. CDR3 nucleotide sequence: TGCGCCAGCAGCCAAGATCGAGGTAGCTTGGACTTCTATACGCAGTATTTT. This sequence encodes CASSQDRGSLDFYTQYF.

This clone occurred a few times. The V and J genes are TRBV4-1 and TRBJ1-6; 9 nucleotides agree with TRBD1. This CDR3 is 18 amino acids long. Germline V gene sequence: CDR1 MGHRA, CDR2 YSYEKL. V lost 0 bases and J lost 7; bases outside the gene matches: 10. CDR3 sequence (DNA): TGCGCCAGCAGCCAAGATCTTCCCGGACAGGGGAAGAATTCACCCCTCCACTTT. Amino acids: CASSQDLPGQGKNSPLHF.

CDR3 nucleotide sequence: TGTGCCAGCTCACCGTCCACATTACTAGCGGGGGGGTCCTACGAGCAGTACTTC. This translates into CASSPSTLLAGGSYEQYF. The chain recombines TRBV18 with TRBJ2-7, with TRBD2 matching over 13 bases. Per the germline V gene, CDR1 is KGHSH and CDR2 is LQKENI. This CDR3 has 18 amino acids. The V segment lost 3 bases and the J segment 1 base; nucleotides outside the gene matches: 9.

The chain recombines TRBV7-2 with TRBJ2-3; tentative D call: TRBD2 (5 bases). CDR3 length equals 13 residues. CDR1 SGHTA and CDR2 FQGNSA come from the germline V gene. The V end was cut by 3 bases, the J end by 4 bases, with 8 bases between. The CDR3 nucleotides read TGTGCCAGCAGCTTCTACGGGGCAGATACGCAGTATTTT. Its protein is CASSFYGADTQYF.

The chain uses TRBV28 and TRBJ2-7; 11 bases match TRBD2. The V segment lost 6 bases and the J segment 2 bases; nucleotides outside the gene matches: 0. This CDR3 has 13 amino acids. Germline CDR1 MDHEN, CDR2 SYDVKM. Here the CDR3 DNA reads TGTGCCAGCAGACTAGCGGGGGCCTACGAGCAGTACTTC. Translated: CASRLAGAYEQYF.

CDR3 loop: CASTPPQVDEQFF. The CDR3 region has the DNA TGTGCCAGCACCCCTCCCCAAGTAGATGAGCAGTTCTTC. The chain combines TRBV12-3 or TRBV12-4 with TRBJ2-1; D gene uncertain. The V end was cut by 7 bases, the J end by 8 bases, with 15 bases between. The CDR3 is 13 amino acids.

The rearrangement links TRBV5-1 to TRBJ1-1; D ambiguous. Trimming took off 0 bases at V and 5 bases at J, with 17 bases between the two ends. The germline gives CDR1 SGHRS, CDR2 YFSETQ. CDR3 length: 16 residues. The CDR3 reads CASSLARSLAGTEAFF. Written as DNA, the CDR3 is TGCGCCAGCAGCTTGGCCAGGTCGCTGGCGGGGACTGAAGCTTTCTTT.

In its sample, this clone was seen once. The chain is built from TRBV24-1 and TRBJ1-4; perhaps TRBD1 as D (6 bases). Germline V CDR1 and CDR2: KGHDR, SFDVKD. Trimming shortened V by 3 bases and J by 6 bases, and 10 bases separated the two germline ends. The CDR3 covers 14 residues. In nucleotides, the CDR3 is TGTGCCACCAGTGATAACAGGGACCATGAAAAACTGTTTTTT. Translating gives CATSDNRDHEKLFF.

V is TRBV7-9 and J is TRBJ1-5, with a possible D match to TRBD1 (5 bases). V shed 5 bases and J shed 9 bases, with 14 bases lying between them. The CDR3 has 13 amino acids. Germline-derived CDR1 and CDR2 are SEHNR and FQNEAQ (reference sequence). The CDR3 nucleotides are TGTGCCAGCAGCCCGGTGGGGGAGGGGCCCCAGCATTTT. It codes for CASSPVGEGPQHF.

CDR3 DNA: TGTGCCAGCAGCGTAGCGGGACATAGTAACACTGAAGCTTTCTTT. Translated, it gives CASSVAGHSNTEAFF. The chain couples TRBV9 to TRBJ1-1, with a possible D match to TRBD1 (6 bases). The CDR3 extends over 15 amino acids. V was trimmed by 0 bases and J by 2 bases, leaving 11 bases between them. Germline V lookup: CDR1 SGDLS, CDR2 YYNGEE.

This clone is a singleton in its sample. The genes are TRBV11-3 and TRBJ2-2; a weak D match, TRBD2 (5 bases). Germline values: CDR1 SGHNT, CDR2 YENEEA. V was cut by 4 bases and J by 0 bases, with 12 bases left in between. CDR3 length: 16 residues. CDR3 DNA sequence: TGTGCCAGCAGCTCCGGGCCGGGGTCGAACACCGGGGAGCTGTTTTTT. Protein: CASSSGPGSNTGELFF.

The V call is TRBV9, the J call TRBJ1-2, with 7 nucleotides matching TRBD1. V gave up 3 bases and J gave up 4 bases; unmatched junction bases: 9. This CDR3 has 15 residues. From germline, CDR1 is SGDLS and CDR2 YYNGEE. CDR3 amino acids: CASSAGTDPPYGYTF. The CDR3, as DNA: TGTGCCAGCAGCGCTGGGACAGATCCTCCCTATGGCTACACCTTC.

The chain combines TRBV6-5 with TRBJ1-2; D may be TRBD1 (5 bases). V shed 5 bases and J shed 8 bases, with 12 bases lying between them. Germline-derived CDR1 and CDR2 are MNHEY and SVGAGI. The CDR3 covers 12 residues. The CDR3 spells CASSPRGLGYTF. The CDR3 nucleotides are TGTGCCAGCAGTCCTAGGGGCTTGGGCTACACCTTC.

CDR3 nucleotides: TGTGCCAGCAGTTCACGGACCGGCGGGGGTGAAAAACTGTTTTTT. It encodes CASSSRTGGGEKLFF. The chain links TRBV5-5 to TRBJ1-4; D is possibly TRBD1 (5 bases). V was clipped by 5 bases and J by 7 bases, with 18 bases between them. Germline lookup yields CDR1 SGHKS and CDR2 YYEKEE (reference sequence). The CDR3 sequence is 15 residues long.

This clone has only one observation. The rearrangement links TRBV10-2 to TRBJ1-6, with D maybe TRBD1 (5 bases). Trimming removed 1 base from V and 9 bases from J, with 16 bases in between. CDR3 length equals 16 residues. CDR1 is WSHSY, CDR2 SAAADI, per germline. The CDR3 sequence is CASSEWGGTLGSPLHF. CDR3 nucleotides: TGCGCCAGCAGTGAGTGGGGGGGAACGTTGGGTTCACCCCTCCACTTT.

The chain recombines TRBV6-6 with TRBJ2-5; D is perhaps TRBD1 (5 bases). In germline, CDR1 is MNHNY, CDR2 SVGAGI (reference sequence). V shed 5 bases and J shed 4 bases, with 11 bases lying between them. This CDR3 spans 13 amino acids. This CDR3 reads CASSTQGPETQYF. CDR3 coding DNA: TGTGCCAGCAGTACTCAGGGCCCAGAGACCCAGTACTTC.

At least ten counts were recorded for this clone. The rearrangement links TRBV7-7 to TRBJ2-5; D gene uncertain. The V end lost 6 bases, the J end lost 2 bases, and 7 bases lay between the germline ends. In germline, CDR1 is SSHAT, CDR2 FNYEAQ (reference sequence). This CDR3 has 12 amino acids. The CDR3 region has the DNA TGTGCCAGCAGTCCCGGGCAAGAGACCCAGTACTTC. Translating gives CASSPGQETQYF. Based on the CDR3 plus reference TRBV7-7 and TRBJ2-5, the full variable domain is GAGVSQSPRYKVTKRGQDVTLRCDPISSHATLYWYQQALGQGPEFLTYFNYEAQPDKSGLPSDRFSAERPEGSISTLTIQRTEQRDSAMYRCASSPGQETQYFGPGTRLLVL.

The V call is TRBV3-1 (or the pseudogene TRBV3-2), the J call TRBJ1-2; 10 positions agree with TRBD1. Germline loops: CDR1 LGHDT, CDR2 YNNKEL (reference sequence). The CDR3 consists of 15 residues. The V gene end was trimmed by 1 base and the J gene end by 2 bases; junction bases not matched to a gene: 1. The CDR3 region is CASSQGTGGNYGYTF. The CDR3 DNA reads TGTGCCAGCAGCCAAGGGACAGGGGGAAACTATGGCTACACCTTC.

This sequence joins TRBV2 and TRBJ2-7, with 10 bases aligning to TRBD1. The CDR3 contains 17 residues. Germline CDR1 SNHLY, CDR2 FYNNEI. The J segment lost 3 bases and the V segment lost 2 bases, leaving 10 bases of the junction unmatched. The CDR3 DNA reads as TGTGCCAGCAGTGAACTTGACAGGGGGCGCGACTACTACGAGCAGTACTTC. Protein: CASSELDRGRDYYEQYF. The whole variable domain, filled in from reference TRBV2 and TRBJ2-7, reads EPEVTQTPSHQVTQMGQEVILRCVPISNHLYFYWYRQILGQKVEFLVSFYNNEISEKSEIFDDQFSVERPDGSNFTLKIRSTKLEDSAMYFCASSELDRGRDYYEQYFGPGTRLTVT.

This chain uses TRBV6-2 or TRBV6-3 with TRBJ2-1; 12 nucleotides line up with TRBD1. CDR3 length: 19 residues. Germline trimming cut 1 base from V and 1 base from J; bases unmatched to any gene: 8. Per germline, CDR1 MNHEY and CDR2 SVGEGT. CDR3 nucleotide sequence: TGTGCCAGCAGTTACTGGGGGACAGGGGGCCAGAAATCCTACAATGAGCAGTTCTTC. Amino acids: CASSYWGTGGQKSYNEQFF.